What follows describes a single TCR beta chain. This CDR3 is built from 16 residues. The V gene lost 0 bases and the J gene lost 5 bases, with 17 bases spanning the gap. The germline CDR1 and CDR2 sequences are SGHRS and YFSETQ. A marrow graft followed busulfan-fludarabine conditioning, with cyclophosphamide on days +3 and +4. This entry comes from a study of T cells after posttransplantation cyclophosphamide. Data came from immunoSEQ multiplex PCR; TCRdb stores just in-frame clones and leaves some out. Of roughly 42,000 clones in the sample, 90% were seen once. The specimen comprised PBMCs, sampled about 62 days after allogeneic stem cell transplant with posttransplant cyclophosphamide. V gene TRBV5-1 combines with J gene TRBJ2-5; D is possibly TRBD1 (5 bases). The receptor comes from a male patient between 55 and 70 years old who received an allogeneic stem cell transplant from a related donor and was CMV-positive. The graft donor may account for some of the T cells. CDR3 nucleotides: TGCGCCAGCAGCTTGGGCGGTAGCAGGGTACGGGAGACCCAGTACTTC. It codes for CASSLGGSRVRETQYF.